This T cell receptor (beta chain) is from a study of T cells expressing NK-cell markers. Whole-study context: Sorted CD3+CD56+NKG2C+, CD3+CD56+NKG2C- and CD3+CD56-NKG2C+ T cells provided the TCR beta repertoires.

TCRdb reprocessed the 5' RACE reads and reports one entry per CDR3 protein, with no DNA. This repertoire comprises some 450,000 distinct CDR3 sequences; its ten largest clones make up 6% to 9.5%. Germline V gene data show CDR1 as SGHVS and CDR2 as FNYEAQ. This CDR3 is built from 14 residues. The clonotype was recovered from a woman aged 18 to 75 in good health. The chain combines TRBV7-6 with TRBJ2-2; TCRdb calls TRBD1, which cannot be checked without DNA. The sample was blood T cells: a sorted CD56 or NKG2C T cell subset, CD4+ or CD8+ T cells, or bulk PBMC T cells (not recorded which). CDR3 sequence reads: CASSRTPETGELFF.